This TCR beta chain was captured by sequencing in a study of sequential checkpoint blockade in melanoma. As for the study in general: First-line arms were nivolumab then ipilimumab, or the reverse, randomized 1:1. After nivolumab or ipilimumab alone, twenty-two patients had week-13 rebiopsies. Regarding the study as a whole: Rising tumor T-cell fraction and clonality meant about 30 times likelier benefit.

Treatment meaning: randomized to nivolumab then ipilimumab (arm A) or the reverse (arm B). Some clones are missing from TCRdb's copy, which holds only in-frame ones; the method was immunoSEQ multiplex PCR. The top ten clones hold about 26% of a sample with more than 10,000 clones, roughly 28% of them seen once. This clone was recorded a few times. The antigen remains unidentified. V dropped 5 bases and J dropped 0; count of bases not matched to a gene: 4. The CDR3 covers 18 residues. The germline V gene encodes CDR1 SGHVS and CDR2 FNYEAQ. The receptor was derived from a human donor with melanoma. The material sequenced was tumor tissue (inferred from file names), taken from a patient given nivolumab and ipilimumab in sequence. V and J are TRBV7-6 and TRBJ2-6, with 13 bases identical to TRBD2. The CDR3 protein is CASSMTSGGSSGANVLTF. CDR3 nucleotides: TGTGCCAGCAGCATGACTAGCGGGGGGAGCTCTGGGGCCAACGTCCTGACTTTC.